One and the same sample provided the 4 T cell receptor beta chains below, sequenced in a study of blood T cell repertoires in COVID-19. TCRdb's table, derived via immunoSEQ multiplex PCR, lists solely in-frame clones and lacks some. The sample contains 250,000 to 300,000 clones, about four fifths of which appear only once. Sequencing was done on a sample of PBMCs or T cells enriched from blood (not recorded which). The receptors here all came from a man in his forties who had been exposed to COVID-19.

The chain uses TRBV2 and TRBJ1-5; D gene unclear. This CDR3 spans 14 amino acids. The germline V gene has CDR1 SNHLY and CDR2 FYNNEI. Trimming removed 4 bases at V and 2 bases at J, with 9 bases between. CDR3 protein: CASSVAGGNQPQHF. The CDR3 region has the DNA TGTGCCAGCAGTGTTGCGGGTGGCAATCAGCCCCAGCATTTT.

On this clone: The identical CDR3 is also encoded by other nucleotide sequences in the sample. J is TRBJ1-5 and V is TRBV12-3 or TRBV12-4; 8 bases align to TRBD1. This CDR3 region has 13 residues. J was trimmed by 7 bases and V by 9 bases; bases with no gene match: 8. CDR3 region: CASLQGAGQPQHF. Here the CDR3 DNA reads TGTGCCAGTCTCCAGGGGGCAGGACAGCCCCAGCATTTT.

V and J are TRBV3-1 (or the pseudogene TRBV3-2) and TRBJ1-3; D is undetermined. V was trimmed by 0 bases and J by 5 bases, leaving 20 bases between them. The CDR3 length is 18 residues. CDR1 is LGHDT, CDR2 YNNKEL, per germline (reference sequence). The CDR3 loop is CASSQDGVNLSPRNTIYF. The CDR3 coding sequence is TGTGCCAGCAGCCAAGACGGAGTCAACCTGAGCCCCAGAAACACCATATATTTT.

The V gene is TRBV10-3, the J gene TRBJ1-4; the D is unclear. The V gene's germline CDR1 is ENHRY and CDR2 SYGVKD. The CDR3 contains 13 residues. V shed 6 bases and J shed 7 bases, with 12 bases lying between them. The CDR3, as DNA: TGTGCCATCAGGACCTCCGGAGGTGAAAAACTGTTTTTT. Translated, it gives CAIRTSGGEKLFF.